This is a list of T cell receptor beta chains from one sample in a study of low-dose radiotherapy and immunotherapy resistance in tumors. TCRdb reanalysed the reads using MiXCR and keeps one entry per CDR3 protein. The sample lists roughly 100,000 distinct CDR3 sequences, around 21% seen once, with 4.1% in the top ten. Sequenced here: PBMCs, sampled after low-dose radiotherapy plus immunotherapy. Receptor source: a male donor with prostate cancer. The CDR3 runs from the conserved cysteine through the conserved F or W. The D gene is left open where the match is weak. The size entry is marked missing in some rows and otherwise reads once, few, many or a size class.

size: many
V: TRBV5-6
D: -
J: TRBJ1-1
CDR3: CASSLGQGWTEAFF
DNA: TGTGCCAGCAGCTTGGGTCAGGGCTGGACTGAAGCTTTCTTT

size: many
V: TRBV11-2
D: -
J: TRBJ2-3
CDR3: CASSLDQGIDTQYF
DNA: TGTGCCAGCAGCTTAGATCAGGGTATAGATACGCAGTATTTT

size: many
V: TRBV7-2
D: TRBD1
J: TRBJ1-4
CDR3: CASSLGGTGLGKLFF
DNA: TGTGCCAGCAGCTTAGGAGGGACAGGGCTCGGGAAACTGTTTTTT

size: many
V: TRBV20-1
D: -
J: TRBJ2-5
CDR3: CSAVVETQYF
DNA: TGCAGTGCTGTGGTCGAGACCCAGTACTTC

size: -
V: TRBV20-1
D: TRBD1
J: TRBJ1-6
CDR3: CSAPRGQGSSPLHF
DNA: TGCAGTGCCCCGAGGGGACAGGGGAGCTCACCCCTCCACTTT

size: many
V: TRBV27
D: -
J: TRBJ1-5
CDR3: CASSSRPGNQPQHF
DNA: TGTGCCAGCAGTTCGCGCCCGGGCAATCAGCCCCAGCATTTT

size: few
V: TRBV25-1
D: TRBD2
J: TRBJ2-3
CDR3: CASSVGGGVYTDTQYF
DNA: TGTGCCAGCAGTGTAGGCGGGGGAGTATACACAGATACGCAGTATTTT

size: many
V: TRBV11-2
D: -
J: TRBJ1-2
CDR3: CASSFLTTDTWGYTF
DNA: TGTGCCAGCAGCTTTCTCACAACGGATACGTGGGGCTACACCTTC

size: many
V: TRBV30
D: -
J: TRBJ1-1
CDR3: CAWSARTMTEGGEAFF
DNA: TGTGCCTGGAGCGCCCGCACAATGACAGAAGGTGGTGAAGCTTTCTTT

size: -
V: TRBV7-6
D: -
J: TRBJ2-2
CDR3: CVSSPGTGELFF
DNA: TGTGTCAGCAGCCCAGGGACCGGGGAGCTGTTTTTT

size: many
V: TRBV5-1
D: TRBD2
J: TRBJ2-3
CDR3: CASSSLSGGASSDTQYF
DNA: TGCGCCAGCAGCAGCCTTAGCGGGGGGGCCTCTTCAGATACGCAGTATTTT

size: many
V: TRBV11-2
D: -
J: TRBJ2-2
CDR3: CASSQGSGNTGELFF
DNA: TGTGCCAGCAGCCAGGGGTCCGGGAACACCGGGGAGCTGTTTTTT

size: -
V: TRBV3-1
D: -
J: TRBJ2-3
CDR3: CASSPTRPGWGDTQYF
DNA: TGTGCCAGCAGCCCGACTAGGCCCGGGTGGGGAGATACGCAGTATTTT

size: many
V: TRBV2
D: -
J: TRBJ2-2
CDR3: CASSYTGGPNTGELFF
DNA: TGTGCCAGCAGTTATACAGGTGGACCGAACACCGGGGAGCTGTTTTTT

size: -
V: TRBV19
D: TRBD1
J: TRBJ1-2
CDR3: CASSQTGTGAYGYTF
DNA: TGTGCCAGTAGTCAAACCGGGACAGGGGCCTATGGCTACACCTTC

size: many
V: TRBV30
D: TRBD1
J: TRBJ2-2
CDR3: CAWSPPGQENTGELFF
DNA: TGTGCCTGGAGTCCTCCGGGACAGGAGAACACCGGGGAGCTGTTTTTT

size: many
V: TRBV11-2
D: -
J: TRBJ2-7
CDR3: CASSLLPVEQYF
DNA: TGTGCCAGCAGCCTCTTGCCGGTCGAGCAGTACTTC

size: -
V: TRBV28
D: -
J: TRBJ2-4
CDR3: CASSLSPTVPAKNIQYF
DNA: TGTGCCAGCAGTTTATCCCCGACAGTACCAGCCAAAAACATTCAGTACTTC

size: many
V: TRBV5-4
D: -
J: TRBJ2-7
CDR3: CASSSKDLSEQYF
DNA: TGTGCCAGCAGCTCCAAAGACCTATCCGAGCAGTACTTC

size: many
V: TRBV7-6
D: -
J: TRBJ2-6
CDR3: CASSHRSGANVLTF
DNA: TGTGCCAGCAGCCATAGATCTGGGGCCAACGTCCTGACTTTC

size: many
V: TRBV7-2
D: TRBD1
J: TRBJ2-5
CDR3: CASSLARDRQTQYF
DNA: TGTGCCAGCAGCTTGGCCAGGGACAGACAGACCCAGTACTTC

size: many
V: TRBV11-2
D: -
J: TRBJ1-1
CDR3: CASSLGDRITEAFF
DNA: TGTGCCAGCAGCTTAGGTGACAGGATCACTGAAGCTTTCTTT